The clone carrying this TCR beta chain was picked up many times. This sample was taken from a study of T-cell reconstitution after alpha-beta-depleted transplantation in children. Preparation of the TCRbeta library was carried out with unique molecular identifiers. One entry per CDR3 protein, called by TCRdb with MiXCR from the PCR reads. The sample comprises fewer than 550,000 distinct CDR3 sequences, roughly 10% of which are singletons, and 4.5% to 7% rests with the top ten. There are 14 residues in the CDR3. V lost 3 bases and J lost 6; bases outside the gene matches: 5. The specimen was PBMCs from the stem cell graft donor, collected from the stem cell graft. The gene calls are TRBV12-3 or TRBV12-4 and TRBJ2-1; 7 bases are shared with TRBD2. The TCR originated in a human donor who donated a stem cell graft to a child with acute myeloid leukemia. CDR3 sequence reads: CASSFGGGVNEQFF. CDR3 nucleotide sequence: TGTGCCAGCAGTTTTGGCGGGGGTGTCAATGAGCAGTTCTTC.